A single sample gave rise to the 29 T cell receptor beta chains below, sequenced in a study of T cells in Graves' hyperthyroidism and ophthalmopathy. RNA transcripts provided the source from which TCR beta CDR3 regions were amplified. The study used the HTBI primer set for a first-round RT-PCR of the TCR CDR3. TCRdb used MiXCR to reprocess the multiplex PCR reads, holding one entry per CDR3 protein. The profile covers about 700,000 distinct CDR3 sequences, with 14% appearing a single time and roughly a tenth taken by the ten largest. The sample taken for sequencing was blood. The receptor set was obtained from a woman under 30 with Graves' hyperthyroidism.

This clonotype was observed a handful of times. The V call is TRBV7-9, the J call TRBJ2-7, with D unclear. Germline-derived CDR1 and CDR2 are SEHNR and FQNEAQ (reference sequence). V shed 1 base and J shed 3 bases, with 10 bases lying between them. The CDR3 totals 14 residues. The CDR3 coding sequence is TGTGCCAGCAGCTTAGACCTTAGTTTCTACGAGCAGTACTTC. Its translation is CASSLDLSFYEQYF.

There are a few counts of this clonotype. The V call is TRBV3-1, the J call TRBJ2-3; possible D gene TRBD1, 6 bases. The CDR3 extends over 15 amino acids. CDR1 and CDR2 (germline): LGHDT, YNNKEL (reference sequence). Trimming removed 1 base at V and 1 base at J, with 9 bases between. In nucleotides, the CDR3 is TGTGCCAGCAGCCAAGGCCGGACAGGCACAGATACGCAGTATTTT. It is translated as CASSQGRTGTDTQYF.

This clonotype was seen only a few times. The J gene is TRBJ2-1, the V gene TRBV5-6; perhaps TRBD2 as D (5 bases). Germline lookup yields CDR1 SGHDT and CDR2 YYEEEE. With 2 bases removed from V and 14 bases from J, the gap between germline ends came to 14 bases. CDR3 size: 12 residues. The CDR3 nucleotides read TGTGCCAGCAGCTTCACCCCGGGAAGGGAGTTCTTC. This codes for CASSFTPGREFF.

The V and J genes are TRBV19 and TRBJ2-3; 7 bases line up with TRBD1. Germline assignment: CDR1 LNHDA and CDR2 SQIVND (reference sequence). CDR3 length: 15 amino acids. V gave up 7 bases and J gave up 1 base; unmatched junction bases: 8. CDR3 protein: CASTSGGTGTDTQYF. In DNA, the CDR3 is TGTGCCAGTACCTCAGGGGGTACTGGCACAGATACGCAGTATTTT.

This clonotype showed up just a few times. The chain combines TRBV2 with TRBJ2-1; 11 bases fit TRBD2. V lost 8 bases and J lost 6; bases outside the gene matches: 9. The CDR3 is made up of 15 amino acids. Germline V gives CDR1 SNHLY, CDR2 FYNNEI. CDR3 amino acids: CASAPTSGASNEQFF. CDR3 bases: TGTGCCAGCGCGCCGACTAGCGGGGCCTCCAATGAGCAGTTCTTC.

This clonotype was counted ten times or more. The chain employs TRBV7-2 and TRBJ2-1; D is undetermined. This CDR3 comprises 15 residues. Germline loops: CDR1 SGHTA, CDR2 FQGNSA. Trimming took 3 bases from V and 5 from J, leaving 14 bases between them. The CDR3 sequence is CASSLGFAGNNEQFF. The CDR3 DNA is TGTGCCAGCAGCTTGGGGTTTGCCGGTAACAATGAGCAGTTCTTC.

This clonotype was observed at least ten times. J is TRBJ2-1 and V is TRBV2; TRBD2 agrees at 7 bases. CDR1 is SNHLY and CDR2 is FYNNEI in the germline V gene. The CDR3 sequence is 14 residues long. V shed 7 bases, J shed 2 bases, and the junction held 5 bases outside the gene matches. Here the CDR3 DNA reads TGTGCCAGCACCTACCGGGAGGCCTACAATGAGCAGTTCTTC. This codes for CASTYREAYNEQFF.

In its sample, this clonotype was seen many times. DNA of the CDR3: TGTGCCAGCACCTCAACTAACTATGGCTACACCTTC. It specifies CASTSTNYGYTF. This sequence joins TRBV11-2 and TRBJ1-2, with D unclear. Trimming removed 7 bases from V and 0 bases from J, with 6 bases in between. The CDR3 spans 12 residues. CDR1 is SGHAT and CDR2 is FQNNGV in the germline V gene.

The sample holds many counts of this clonotype. The rearrangement joins TRBV6-5 to TRBJ1-2; D may be TRBD1 (5 bases). This CDR3 is 16 amino acids long. Germline CDR1 and CDR2: MNHEY and SVGAGI. The V and J ends lost 2 bases and 4 bases respectively, with 17 bases between them. The CDR3 nucleotides read TGTGCCAGCAGTTACACTAAAGGGACGGTTTTCTATGGCTACACCTTC. Its translation is CASSYTKGTVFYGYTF.

Details on this clonotype: A much larger clone differs by one base, so this may be a read error. This CDR3 is missing its conserved last phenylalanine or tryptophan, likely due to a read error. The chain is built from TRBV20-1 and TRBJ2-1; no clear D. The V and J ends lost 2 bases and 0 bases respectively, with 8 bases between them. The CDR3 length is 14 residues. In germline, CDR1 is DFQATT, CDR2 SNEGSKA (reference sequence). The CDR3 sequence: CSARRSDSYNEQFS. The CDR3 DNA sequence: TGCAGTGCTAGACGCTCGGACTCCTACAATGAGCAGTTCTCC.

This clonotype was recorded many times. This chain joins TRBV3-1 and TRBJ2-3, with 12 bases matching TRBD2. J gave up 2 bases and V 0 bases, and 3 bases lay outside the gene matches. This CDR3 spans 17 amino acids. Germline-derived CDR1 and CDR2 are LGHDT and YNNKEL (reference sequence). CDR3 residues: CASSQELAGGDTDTQYF. CDR3 nucleotide sequence: TGTGCCAGCAGCCAAGAACTAGCGGGAGGCGACACAGATACGCAGTATTTT.

This clonotype appeared a few times. The chain joins TRBV30 to TRBJ2-3; 8 nucleotides agree with TRBD1. Per germline, CDR1 GTSNPN and CDR2 SVGIG (reference sequence). The ends lost 0 bases at V and 8 bases at J; junction bases unmatched: 4. The CDR3 length is 13 residues. CDR3 DNA: TGTGCCTGGAGTGTACAGGGGGGCAGTACGCAGTATTTT. Translating it yields CAWSVQGGSTQYF.

The chain carries TRBV18 and TRBJ1-2; TRBD1 is a possible D gene (6 bases). Germline-derived CDR1 and CDR2 are KGHSH and LQKENI. This CDR3 has 14 residues. The V end lost 3 bases, the J end lost 3 bases, and 11 bases lay between the germline ends. For the CDR3, the DNA is TGTGCCAGCTCACCGGTCAGGGGATACTATGGCTACACCTTC. It is translated as CASSPVRGYYGYTF.

This sequence joins TRBV20-1 and TRBJ1-3; unclear D gene. CDR3 size: 17 residues. Trimming shortened V by 0 bases and J by 0 bases, and 15 bases separated the two germline ends. Germline V gene data show CDR1 as DFQATT and CDR2 as SNEGSKA (reference sequence). DNA for the CDR3: TGCAGTGCTAGAGATGCTTCTCGGGGTGGCTCTGGAAACACCATATATTTT. The encoded protein is CSARDASRGGSGNTIYF.

The table lists this clonotype with a few counts. V usage is TRBV29-1 and J usage is TRBJ2-2, with 7 nucleotides matching TRBD2. V lost 4 bases to trimming and J lost 5 bases; unmatched junction nucleotides: 10. The CDR3 length is 15 residues. Germline V gene sequence: CDR1 SQVTM, CDR2 ANQGSEA. DNA for the CDR3: TGCAGCGTTGGCGGGGCGGGAGTTCGGACCGGGGAGCTGTTTTTT. Protein sequence: CSVGGAGVRTGELFF.

The CDR3 DNA sequence: TGTGCCAGCAGCCGGGGACAGCTAAATCAGCCCCAGCATTTT. Translating it yields CASSRGQLNQPQHF. V and J are TRBV7-2 and TRBJ1-5, with 7 nucleotides matching TRBD1. The CDR3 consists of 14 residues. V lost 5 bases, J lost 4 bases, and 5 bases stayed unmatched. Germline loops: CDR1 SGHTA, CDR2 FQGNSA.

The chain couples TRBV30 to TRBJ2-3; D may be TRBD1 (5 bases). The ends were cut back, 0 bases at V and 13 bases at J, with 11 bases in the middle. Germline V gene lookup returns CDR1 GTSNPN and CDR2 SVGIG (reference sequence). The CDR3 covers 11 residues. The CDR3 nucleotides read TGTGCCTGGAGTGTACGAGACAGAGAGTATTTT. This encodes CAWSVRDREYF.

Many counts were recorded for this clonotype. The chain combines TRBV20-1 with TRBJ2-5, with a possible D match to TRBD2 (5 bases). Germline CDR1 reads DFQATT; CDR2 reads SNEGSKA (reference sequence). Trimming took 3 bases from V and 5 from J, leaving 10 bases between them. The CDR3 totals 12 residues. The CDR3 region is CSAREDSETQYF. DNA of the CDR3: TGCAGTGCTAGGGAGGACTCGGAGACCCAGTACTTC.

This clonotype showed up many times. This chain uses TRBV6-1 with TRBJ2-3; 12 nucleotides align to TRBD2. Germline V CDR1 and CDR2: MNHNS, SASEGT. The CDR3 totals 17 residues. The trim removed 6 bases at V and 2 bases at J, leaving 9 bases unmatched. CDR3 loop: CASRSIPSGRATDTQYF. Written as DNA, the CDR3 is TGTGCCAGCAGATCAATCCCTAGCGGGAGGGCCACAGATACGCAGTATTTT.

This clonotype was recorded at least ten times. The chain is built from TRBV2 and TRBJ2-5, with TRBD1 matching over 11 bases. V shed 7 bases and J 6 bases; nucleotides not matched to a gene: 10. Germline V CDR1 and CDR2: SNHLY, FYNNEI. CDR3 length: 15 amino acids. The chain's CDR3 is CASTFQGQGGQTQYF. The CDR3 DNA reads as TGTGCCAGCACGTTTCAGGGACAGGGGGGACAGACCCAGTACTTC. The complete variable domain, with remaining parts taken from reference TRBV2 and TRBJ2-5, reads EPEVTQTPSHQVTQMGQEVILRCVPISNHLYFYWYRQILGQKVEFLVSFYNNEISEKSEIFDDQFSVERPDGSNFTLKIRSTKLEDSAMYFCASTFQGQGGQTQYFGPGTRLLVL.

This clonotype was detected many times. This chain joins TRBV24-1 and TRBJ2-3; D possibly corresponds to TRBD2 (6 bases). The CDR3 loop spans 14 amino acids. Trimming removed 5 bases at V and 4 bases at J, with 12 bases between. Germline V lookup: CDR1 KGHDR, CDR2 SFDVKD. CDR3 DNA: TGTGCCACCAGTGTCTCGGGAGCTCCAGATACGCAGTATTTT. It specifies CATSVSGAPDTQYF.

The chain uses TRBV20-1 and TRBJ2-2; TRBD2 matches 12 bases. The germline V gene has CDR1 DFQATT and CDR2 SNEGSKA (reference sequence). The CDR3 is made up of 17 amino acids. V was clipped by 0 bases and J by 7 bases; unmatched bases: 9. The CDR3 DNA follows: TGCAGTGCTAGAGATGCGACTAGCGGGAGAGTTAGCGGGGAGCTGTTTTTT. Encoded protein: CSARDATSGRVSGELFF.

The table lists this clonotype with many counts. The chain links TRBV20-1 to TRBJ1-2; D gene unclear. The CDR3 has 12 residues. Germline CDR1 reads DFQATT; CDR2 reads SNEGSKA (reference sequence). V lost 6 bases and J lost 6, with 14 bases in between. This chain's CDR3 is CSALSRPDGYTF. CDR3 nucleotides: TGCAGTGCCCTCTCTAGACCAGATGGCTACACCTTC.

This clonotype was observed many times. The chain carries TRBV7-8 and TRBJ1-2, with D uncertain. There are 18 residues in the CDR3. V shed 2 bases and J shed 12 bases, with 31 bases lying between them. Germline V gene lookup returns CDR1 SGHVS and CDR2 FQNEAQ. In DNA, the CDR3 is TGTGCCAGCAGCTTAAGTAGGGCTCCCAAAGGCCTGACCTTTTTCCACACCTTC. It codes for CASSLSRAPKGLTFFHTF.

V and J are TRBV11-2 and TRBJ1-2; weak D call: TRBD1 (6 bases). Germline V CDR1 and CDR2: SGHAT, FQNNGV. CDR3 length: 13 amino acids. V shed 3 bases and J shed 9 bases, with 14 bases lying between them. The CDR3 sequence is CASSFQGSSSYTF. CDR3 sequence (DNA): TGTGCCAGCAGCTTCCAGGGGTCCTCAAGCTACACCTTC.

V gene TRBV29-1 combines with J gene TRBJ2-1; 10 nucleotides match TRBD2. Germline-derived CDR1 and CDR2 are SQVTM and ANQGSEA. The CDR3 spans 14 residues. The V and J ends lost 4 bases and 5 bases, in that order; junction bases with no gene match: 5. The CDR3 coding sequence is TGCAGCGTTGTAGCACTAGCGGGACACAATGAGCAGTTCTTC. Amino acid sequence: CSVVALAGHNEQFF.

This clonotype appeared many times. This chain uses TRBV11-2 with TRBJ2-4, with D possibly TRBD1 on 7 matching bases. CDR3 size: 17 residues. Germline V gives CDR1 SGHAT, CDR2 FQNNGV. Trimming cost V 6 bases and J 4 bases, with 22 bases left between them. Here the CDR3 reads CASRLQGGGMRKNIQYF. CDR3 sequence (DNA): TGTGCCAGCAGGTTGCAGGGGGGCGGCATGAGGAAAAACATTCAGTACTTC.

The chain employs TRBV7-2 and TRBJ1-5; 8 bases are a match to TRBD1. Germline-derived CDR1 and CDR2 are SGHTA and FQGNSA. This CDR3 contains 17 residues. V lost 2 bases, J lost 7 bases, and 13 bases stayed unmatched. The CDR3 sequence: CASSLFTGGILEQPQHF. The CDR3 DNA sequence: TGTGCCAGCAGCTTATTCACAGGGGGAATTTTGGAACAGCCCCAGCATTTT.

The chain uses TRBV6-1 and TRBJ2-7; the D gene is possibly TRBD2 (5 bases). This CDR3 has 15 residues. The V and J ends lost 6 bases and 4 bases respectively, with 19 bases between them. Germline V gene sequence: CDR1 MNHNS, CDR2 SASEGT. The CDR3 spells CASRRVRWLSYEQYF. In DNA form, the CDR3 reads TGTGCCAGCAGGAGGGTCAGGTGGCTTTCGTACGAGCAGTACTTC.